These 13 T cell receptor beta chains came from one sample sequenced in a study of cytomegalovirus exposure and HLA in healthy donors. TCRdb's copy holds only in-frame clones and misses some; the assay was immunoSEQ multiplex PCR. The data hold more than 120,000 clones, with around nine tenths observed a single time. Sequencing was carried out using PBMCs. These TCRs come from a young man in good health and CMV-seropositive.

V usage is TRBV4-1 and J usage is TRBJ2-2; possible D gene TRBD2, 5 bases. The CDR3 is made up of 17 amino acids. The V gene's germline CDR1 is MGHRA and CDR2 YSYEKL. V lost 1 base and J 2 bases, leaving 14 bases between the germline ends. The CDR3 region is CASSQVGSVTNTGELFF. CDR3 bases: TGCGCCAGCAGCCAAGTTGGTAGCGTCACTAACACCGGGGAGCTGTTTTTT.

This chain uses TRBV9 with TRBJ1-4, with D possibly TRBD1 on 6 matching bases. The CDR3 extends over 15 amino acids. From germline, CDR1 is SGDLS and CDR2 YYNGEE. Trimming shortened V by 0 bases and J by 7 bases, and 13 bases separated the two germline ends. The CDR3 nucleotides read TGTGCCAGCAGCGTAGCAGGGGCGGTAATTGAAAAACTGTTTTTT. Translated, it gives CASSVAGAVIEKLFF.

The sample holds a few counts of this clone. CDR3 in amino acids: CARGTGGSEQYF. In DNA form, the CDR3 reads TGTGCCAGGGGGACAGGAGGTTCCGAGCAGTACTTC. This chain joins TRBV2 and TRBJ2-7; 8 positions match TRBD1. Germline CDR1 and CDR2: SNHLY and FYNNEI. CDR3 length equals 12 residues. After removal of 9 bases from V and 6 bases from J, the junction contained 7 bases not matched to a gene.

The chain joins TRBV18 to TRBJ1-6; TRBD1 matches at 8 bases. The germline CDR1 and CDR2 sequences are KGHSH and LQKENI. The V gene end was trimmed by 5 bases and the J gene end by 10 bases; junction bases not matched to a gene: 19. The CDR3 contains 18 residues. The CDR3 sequence is CASSTTTIQGAYSSPLHF. DNA of the CDR3: TGTGCCAGCTCAACGACCACTATTCAGGGGGCGTATAGCTCACCCCTCCACTTT.

The chain joins TRBV6-4 to TRBJ2-1; TRBD2 is a possible D gene (6 bases). Between the trimmed V and J ends, which lost 6 bases and 8 bases, there was a span of 17 bases. Germline CDR1 reads MRHNA; CDR2 reads SNTAGT. The CDR3 is 14 amino acids. CDR3 nucleotides: TGTGCCAGCAGGGGCGGGACCTTAGGGGATGAGCAGTTCTTC. Its translation: CASRGGTLGDEQFF.

The gene calls are TRBV6-5 and TRBJ1-5; weak D call: TRBD1 (6 bases). Germline V gene lookup returns CDR1 MNHEY and CDR2 SVGAGI. The CDR3 has 15 residues. V dropped 6 bases and J dropped 1 base, with 13 bases sitting between them. CDR3 in DNA: TGTGCCAGCAGCCCTCGGGGGGCCAGCAATCAGCCCCAGCATTTT. Encoded protein: CASSPRGASNQPQHF.

The gene calls are TRBV6-5 and TRBJ2-2; 7 bases are a match to TRBD1. Germline V gene lookup returns CDR1 MNHEY and CDR2 SVGAGI. Losses at the gene ends were 6 bases for V and 1 base for J; bases not matched to a gene: 2. The CDR3 sequence is 14 residues long. Here the CDR3 reads CASRRDRNTGELFF. CDR3 sequence (DNA): TGTGCCAGCAGACGGGACAGGAACACCGGGGAGCTGTTTTTT.

The V gene is TRBV12-5, the J gene TRBJ2-4, with a weak D call TRBD1 (5 bases). Per germline, CDR1 LGHNT and CDR2 FRNRAP. V was trimmed by 7 bases and J by 0 bases, leaving 7 bases between them. This CDR3 is built from 13 residues. The CDR3 bases are TGTGCTAGTGTGGGGCTAGCCAAAAACATTCAGTACTTC. Protein sequence: CASVGLAKNIQYF. Looking up the rest from reference TRBV12-5 and TRBJ2-4 gives the full variable domain: DARVTQTPRHKVTEMGQEVTMRCQPILGHNTVFWYRQTMMQGLELLAYFRNRAPLDDSGMPKDRFSAEMPDATLATLKIQPSEPRDSAVYFCASVGLAKNIQYFGAGTRLSVL.

The chain combines TRBV27 with TRBJ1-6; D is undetermined. This CDR3 has 14 residues. The V gene lost 7 bases and the J gene lost 7 bases, with 14 bases spanning the gap. Germline V CDR1 and CDR2: MNHEY, SMNVEV (reference sequence). The CDR3 is CASTTRPLNSPLHF. The CDR3 DNA follows: TGTGCCAGCACCACCCGCCCCCTAAATTCACCCCTCCACTTT.

This clone was seen only a few times. The rearrangement uses TRBV6-5 and TRBJ1-2, with D maybe TRBD1 (6 bases). Germline CDR1 is MNHEY and CDR2 is SVGAGI. CDR3 length: 13 residues. The V gene lost 6 bases and the J gene lost 3 bases, with 11 bases spanning the gap. The CDR3 region is CASSQGQYYGYTF. The CDR3 DNA reads TGTGCCAGCAGCCAAGGACAGTACTATGGCTACACCTTC.

The V call is TRBV29-1, the J call TRBJ2-7, with D uncertain. Germline CDR1 and CDR2: SQVTM and ANQGSEA. Trimming shortened V by 2 bases and J by 0 bases, and 5 bases separated the two germline ends. The CDR3 runs to 12 residues. In nucleotides, the CDR3 is TGCAGCGTTGAACACGGCTCCTACGAGCAGTACTTC. Translating it yields CSVEHGSYEQYF.

The chain recombines TRBV29-1 with TRBJ2-5, with TRBD2 matching over 10 bases. The CDR3 extends over 13 amino acids. Germline V lookup: CDR1 SQVTM, CDR2 ANQGSEA. The trim removed 4 bases at V and 2 bases at J, leaving 1 base unmatched. CDR3 sequence: CSVGTSGQETQYF. CDR3 nucleotides: TGCAGCGTTGGGACTAGCGGACAAGAGACCCAGTACTTC.

This chain uses TRBV19 with TRBJ2-7, with 9 bases fitting TRBD1. Germline CDR1 LNHDA, CDR2 SQIVND (reference sequence). The J segment lost 4 bases and the V segment lost 5 bases, leaving 9 bases of the junction unmatched. The CDR3 totals 15 residues. DNA for the CDR3: TGTGCCAGTAGTGATCCCGGGACAGGGCCTTACGAGCAGTACTTC. Its translation is CASSDPGTGPYEQYF.